Given below is one T cell receptor beta chain in context. Time point reported: newly diagnosed GD, antithyroid drugs for less than 3 months. Following extraction of RNA from PBMCs, that RNA was used to make the TCR library. Germline trimming cut 4 bases from V and 3 bases from J; bases unmatched to any gene: 11. The CDR3 is 18 amino acids. Germline CDR1 and CDR2: MGHRA and YSYEKL. The sample originates from a study of regulatory T cells in long-lasting Graves disease. iRepertoire HTBI primers and Arm-PCR of CDR3 regions built TCR beta libraries. TCRdb processed the multiplex PCR reads anew with MiXCR; each CDR3 protein has one entry. Of fewer than 450,000 distinct CDR3 sequences listed, approximately 16% were seen once; the top ten hold approximately 8%. These records were also assigned to another study, of T cells in Graves' hyperthyroidism and ophthalmopathy.

The sequence derives from a woman aged 40 to 49 with Graves disease. The chain recombines TRBV4-1 with TRBJ2-1; 11 bases map to TRBD1. The source was peripheral blood mononuclear cells (PBMCs), collected at new diagnosis, from a patient treated with antithyroid drugs. The CDR3 DNA sequence: TGCGCCAGCAGCCCGATCTCCGGGACAGGGGGTAACTACAATGAGCAGTTCTTC. This gives the protein CASSPISGTGGNYNEQFF.